These T cell receptor beta chains were read from a single sample in a study of T cell responses to AZD1222 COVID-19 vaccine. Profiled with immunoSEQ multiplex PCR; TCRdb holds only in-frame clones, not every one. The data show about 180,000 clones, 88% seen once. The sequencing used peripheral blood, collected on day 0 of AZD1222 vaccination. These receptors originate from an adult in good health. CDR3s include the opening cysteine and the closing phenylalanine or tryptophan. A D gene is named only where the DNA matches it firmly. A row's size may be missing; if present it is once, few, many or a size class.

V	size	D	J	DNA	CDR3
TRBV11-2	.	TRBD1	TRBJ1-2	TGTGCCAGCAGCTCTGTATTACAGGGGGCGCAAGGCTACACCTTC	CASSSVLQGAQGYTF
TRBV19	.	.	TRBJ2-5	TGTGCCAGTAGTATAGGGCAGAGACAAGAGACCCAGTACTTC	CASSIGQRQETQYF
TRBV12-3/TRBV12-4	.	.	TRBJ1-6	TGTGCCAGCAGTCCAGGGATCCCCCCCCTCCACTTT	CASSPGIPPLHF
TRBV14	.	.	TRBJ2-7	TGTGCCAGCAGCCTTCGGACTGGCGCCCTGGAAGAGCAGTACTTC	CASSLRTGALEEQYF
TRBV7-2	.	.	TRBJ1-1	TGTGCCAGCAGCTTAGGAGTGGTCGCTGAAGCTTTCTTT	CASSLGVVAEAFF
TRBV28	.	.	TRBJ2-7	TGTGCCAGCAGACGAGGGGATCTGACCCCGGGGGAGTACTTC	CASRRGDLTPGEYF
TRBV20-1	.	.	TRBJ2-7	TGCAGTGCCCCAGGGGACTACGAGCAGTACTTC	CSAPGDYEQYF
TRBV7-3	.	.	TRBJ1-3	TGTGCCAGCAGTCGCGGAGCGGGAAATGGAAACACCATATATTTT	CASSRGAGNGNTIYF
TRBV9	.	.	TRBJ2-5	TGTGCCAGCAGCCTATCGCGACCCACCTTAGAGACCCAGTACTTC	CASSLSRPTLETQYF
TRBV7-3	.	.	TRBJ2-1	TGTGCCAGCAGCGACGGGGTAGTAGCGAGTAATGAGCAGTTCTTC	CASSDGVVASNEQFF
TRBV7-6	few	.	TRBJ2-7	TGTGCCAGCAGCTTAATAGGGAGCGAGCAGTACTTC	CASSLIGSEQYF
TRBV30	.	.	TRBJ1-1	TGTGCCTGGAGTGAGGGGCGGCGCAGGGTTCGTGGTGGCACTGAAGCTTTCTTT	CAWSEGRRRVRGGTEAFF
TRBV6-2/TRBV6-3	.	TRBD2	TRBJ2-1	TGTGCCAGCAGTCTAGCGGAAACAGGATCCAATGAGCAGTTCTTC	CASSLAETGSNEQFF
TRBV7-2	.	TRBD1	TRBJ2-2	TGTGCCAGCAGCTTAAGAGGCCGACAGGGGGGCTTGGACACCGGGGAGCTGTTTTTT	CASSLRGRQGGLDTGELFF
TRBV5-6	.	.	TRBJ2-6	TGTGCCAGCAGCCAACGAGTGGGAGGGGCCAACGTCCTGACTTTC	CASSQRVGGANVLTF
TRBV29-1	.	.	TRBJ2-3	TGCAGCGTTTCCGGACGGACCACAGATACGCAGTATTTT	CSVSGRTTDTQYF
TRBV4-1	.	.	TRBJ2-2	TGCGCCAGCAGCCAAGGAAGATTAGGGAACACCGGGGAGCTGTTTTTT	CASSQGRLGNTGELFF
TRBV5-4	few	.	TRBJ2-7	TGTGCCAGCAGCTTGGCCGGACCCGACTACGAGCAGTACTTC	CASSLAGPDYEQYF
TRBV3-1/TRBV3-2	once	.	TRBJ1-2	TGTGCCAGCAGCCAAGCGCCAGGAAGGGGTATTTATGGCTACACCTTC	CASSQAPGRGIYGYTF